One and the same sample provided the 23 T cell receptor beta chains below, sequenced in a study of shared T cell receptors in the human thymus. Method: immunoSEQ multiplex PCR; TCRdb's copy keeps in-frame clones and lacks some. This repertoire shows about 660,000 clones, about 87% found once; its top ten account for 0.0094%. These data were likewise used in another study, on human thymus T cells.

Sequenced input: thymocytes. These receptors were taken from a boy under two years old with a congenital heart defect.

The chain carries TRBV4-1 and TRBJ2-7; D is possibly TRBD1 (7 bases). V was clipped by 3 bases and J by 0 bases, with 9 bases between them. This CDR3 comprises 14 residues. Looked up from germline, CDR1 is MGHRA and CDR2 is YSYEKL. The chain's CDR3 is CASSHRGDSYEQYF. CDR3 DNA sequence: TGCGCCAGCAGCCACAGGGGGGACTCCTACGAGCAGTACTTC.

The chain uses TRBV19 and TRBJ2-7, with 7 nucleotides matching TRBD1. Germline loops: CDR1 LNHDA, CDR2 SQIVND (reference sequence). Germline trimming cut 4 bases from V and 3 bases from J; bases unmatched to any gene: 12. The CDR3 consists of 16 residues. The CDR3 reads CASSTDPRGKSYEQYF. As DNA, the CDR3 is TGTGCCAGTAGTACAGATCCCAGGGGGAAGAGCTACGAGCAGTACTTC.

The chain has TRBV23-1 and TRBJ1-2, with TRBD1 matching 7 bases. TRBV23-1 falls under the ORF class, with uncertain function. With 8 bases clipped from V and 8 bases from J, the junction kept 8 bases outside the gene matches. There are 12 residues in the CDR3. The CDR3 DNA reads TGCGCCAGCTACACAGGGGCTCAGGGCTACACCTTC. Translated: CASYTGAQGYTF.

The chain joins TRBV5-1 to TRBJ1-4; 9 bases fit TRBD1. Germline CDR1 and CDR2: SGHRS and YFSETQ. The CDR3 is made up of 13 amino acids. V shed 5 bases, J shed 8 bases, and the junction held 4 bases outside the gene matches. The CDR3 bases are TGCGCCAGCAGGGGACAGGGAAACGAAAAACTGTTTTTT. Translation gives CASRGQGNEKLFF.

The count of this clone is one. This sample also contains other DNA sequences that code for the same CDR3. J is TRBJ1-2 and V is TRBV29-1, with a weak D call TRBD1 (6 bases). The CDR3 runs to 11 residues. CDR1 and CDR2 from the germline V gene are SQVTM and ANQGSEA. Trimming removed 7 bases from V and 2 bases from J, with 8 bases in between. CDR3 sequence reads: CSAGQNYGYTF. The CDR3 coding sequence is TGCAGCGCCGGACAGAACTATGGCTACACCTTC.

For the CDR3, the DNA is TGTGCCAGCAGCGTAGCTGTCCCCCGGGAGGGGGAAGAGACCCAGTACTTC. Amino acids: CASSVAVPREGEETQYF. This chain connects TRBV9 to TRBJ2-5, with TRBD2 matching over 8 bases. The CDR3 is made up of 17 amino acids. The V gene's germline CDR1 is SGDLS and CDR2 YYNGEE. V lost 0 bases and J lost 3; bases outside the gene matches: 10.

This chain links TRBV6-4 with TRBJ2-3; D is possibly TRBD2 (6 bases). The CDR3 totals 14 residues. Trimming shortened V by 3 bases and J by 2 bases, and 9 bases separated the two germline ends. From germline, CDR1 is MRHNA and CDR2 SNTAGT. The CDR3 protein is CASSEGLDTDTQYF. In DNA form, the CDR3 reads TGTGCCAGCAGTGAGGGACTGGACACAGATACGCAGTATTTT.

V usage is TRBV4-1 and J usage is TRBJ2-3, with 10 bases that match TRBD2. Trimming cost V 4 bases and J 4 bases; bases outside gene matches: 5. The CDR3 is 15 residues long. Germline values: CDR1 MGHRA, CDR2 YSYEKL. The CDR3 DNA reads TGCGCCAGCAGCCTACGGGGACTAGCGCCAGATACGCAGTATTTT. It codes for CASSLRGLAPDTQYF.

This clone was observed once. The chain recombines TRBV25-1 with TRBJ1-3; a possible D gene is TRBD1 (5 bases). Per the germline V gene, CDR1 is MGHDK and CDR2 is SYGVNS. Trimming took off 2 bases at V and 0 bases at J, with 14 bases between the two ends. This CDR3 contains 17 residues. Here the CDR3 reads CASSERDSLYSGNTIYF. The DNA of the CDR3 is TGTGCCAGCAGTGAAAGAGACAGCCTATACTCTGGAAACACCATATATTTT.

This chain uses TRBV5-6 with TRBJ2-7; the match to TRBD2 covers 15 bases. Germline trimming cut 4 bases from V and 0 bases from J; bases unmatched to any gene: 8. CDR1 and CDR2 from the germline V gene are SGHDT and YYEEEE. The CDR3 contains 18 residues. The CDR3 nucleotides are TGTGCCAGCAGCGCGGGACTAGCGGGAGGACTCAGCTCCTACGAGCAGTACTTC. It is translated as CASSAGLAGGLSSYEQYF.

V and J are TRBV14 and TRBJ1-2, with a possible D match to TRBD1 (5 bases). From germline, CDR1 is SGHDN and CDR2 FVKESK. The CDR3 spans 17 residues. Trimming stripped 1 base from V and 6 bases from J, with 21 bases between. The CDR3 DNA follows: TGTGCCAGCAGCCAAGCATTAGTTGGACAAGGCGAAAATGGCTACACCTTC. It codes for CASSQALVGQGENGYTF.

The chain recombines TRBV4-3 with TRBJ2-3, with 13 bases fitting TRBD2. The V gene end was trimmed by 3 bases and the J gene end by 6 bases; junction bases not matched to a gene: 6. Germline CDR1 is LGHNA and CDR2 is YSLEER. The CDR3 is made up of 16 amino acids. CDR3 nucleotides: TGCGCCAGCAGCCAGGAGGGACTAGCGGGGACGGATACGCAGTATTTT. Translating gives CASSQEGLAGTDTQYF.

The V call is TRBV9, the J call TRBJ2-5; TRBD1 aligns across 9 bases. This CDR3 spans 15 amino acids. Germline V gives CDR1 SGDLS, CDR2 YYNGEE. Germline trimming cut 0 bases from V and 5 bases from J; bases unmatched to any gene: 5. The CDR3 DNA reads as TGTGCCAGCAGCGTAGCCTTCGGGACAGGGGAGACCCAGTACTTC. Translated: CASSVAFGTGETQYF.

CDR3 amino acids: CASTSPGGQGVNLYGNTIYF. CDR3 in DNA: TGTGCCAGCACCTCGCCGGGGGGACAGGGGGTAAACTTGTACGGAAACACCATATATTTT. V usage is TRBV28 and J usage is TRBJ1-3; TRBD1 aligns across 11 bases. This CDR3 has 20 residues. V shed 7 bases and J 4 bases; nucleotides not matched to a gene: 21. CDR1 and CDR2 (germline): MDHEN, SYDVKM.

In DNA, the CDR3 is TGTGCCAGCAGCTTAGTCTCAACTAGGGACACAGATACGCAGTATTTT. Translated: CASSLVSTRDTDTQYF. The rearrangement links TRBV7-9 to TRBJ2-3, with D perhaps matching TRBD2 (5 bases). Trimming pared 1 base from V and 2 bases from J, leaving 13 bases between. CDR1 SEHNR and CDR2 FQNEAQ come from the germline V gene (reference sequence). The CDR3 has 16 amino acids.

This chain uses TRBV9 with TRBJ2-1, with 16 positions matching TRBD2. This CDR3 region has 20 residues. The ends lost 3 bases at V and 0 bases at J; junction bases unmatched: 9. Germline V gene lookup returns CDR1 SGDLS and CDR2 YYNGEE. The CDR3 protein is CASSDLPGLAGGPSYNEQFF. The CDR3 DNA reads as TGTGCCAGCAGCGACCTCCCGGGACTAGCGGGAGGGCCCTCCTACAATGAGCAGTTCTTC.

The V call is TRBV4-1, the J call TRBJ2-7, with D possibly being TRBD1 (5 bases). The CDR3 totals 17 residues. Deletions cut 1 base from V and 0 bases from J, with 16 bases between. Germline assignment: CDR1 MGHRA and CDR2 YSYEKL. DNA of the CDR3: TGCGCCAGCAGCCAAGCGCCTAGGGGCCGTAGCTCCTACGAGCAGTACTTC. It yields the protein CASSQAPRGRSSYEQYF.

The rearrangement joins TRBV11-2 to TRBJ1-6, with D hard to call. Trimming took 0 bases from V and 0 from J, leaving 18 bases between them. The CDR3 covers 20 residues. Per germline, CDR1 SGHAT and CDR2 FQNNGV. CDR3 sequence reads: CASSLDRDTRESSYNSPLHF. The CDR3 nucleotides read TGTGCCAGCAGCTTAGATCGGGATACTAGAGAGAGCTCCTATAATTCACCCCTCCACTTT.

Here the CDR3 reads CASSFRAGIRNYEQYF. CDR3 DNA: TGTGCCAGCAGTTTTAGGGCGGGAATCAGAAACTACGAGCAGTACTTC. V is TRBV28 and J is TRBJ2-7; possible D gene TRBD2, 6 bases. From germline, CDR1 is MDHEN and CDR2 SYDVKM. V lost 3 bases and J 3 bases, leaving 18 bases between the germline ends. There are 16 residues in the CDR3.

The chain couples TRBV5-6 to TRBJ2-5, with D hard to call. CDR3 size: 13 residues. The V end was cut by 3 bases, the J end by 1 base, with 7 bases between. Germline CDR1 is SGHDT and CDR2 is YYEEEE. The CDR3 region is CASSSTFQETQYF. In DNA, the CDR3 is TGTGCCAGCAGCTCTACCTTCCAAGAGACCCAGTACTTC.

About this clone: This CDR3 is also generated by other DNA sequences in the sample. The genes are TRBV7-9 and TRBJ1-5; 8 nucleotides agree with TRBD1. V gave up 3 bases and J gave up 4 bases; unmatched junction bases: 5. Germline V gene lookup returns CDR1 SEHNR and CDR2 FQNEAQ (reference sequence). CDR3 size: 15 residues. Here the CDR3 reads CASSFGQGSNQPQHF. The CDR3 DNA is TGTGCCAGCAGCTTTGGACAGGGATCTAATCAGCCCCAGCATTTT.

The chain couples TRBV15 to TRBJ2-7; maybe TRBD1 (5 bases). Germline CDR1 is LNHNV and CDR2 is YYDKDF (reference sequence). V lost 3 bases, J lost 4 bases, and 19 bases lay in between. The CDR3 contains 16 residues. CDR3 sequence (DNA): TGTGCCACCAGCAGTCACCCGGCAGGGTCCTATTACGAGCAGTACTTC. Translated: CATSSHPAGSYYEQYF.

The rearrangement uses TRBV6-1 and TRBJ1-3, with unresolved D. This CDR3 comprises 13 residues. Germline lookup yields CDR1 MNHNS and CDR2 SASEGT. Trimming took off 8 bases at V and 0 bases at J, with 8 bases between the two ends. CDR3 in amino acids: CASVRGSGNTIYF. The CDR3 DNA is TGTGCCAGCGTCCGCGGCTCTGGAAACACCATATATTTT.